Presented here are 8 T cell receptor beta chains from one specimen sequenced in a study of technical replicates of blood from several donors. Assay used: immunoSEQ multiplex PCR; TCRdb lists only in-frame clones, some missing. This table has 80,000 to 90,000 clones, roughly 94% appearing once. Sequencing was carried out using T cells isolated from PBMCs. The receptors come from a human donor in good health.

The V and J genes are TRBV29-1 and TRBJ2-1; D may be TRBD2 (6 bases). The CDR3 loop spans 11 amino acids. Germline loops: CDR1 SQVTM, CDR2 ANQGSEA. The V end lost 6 bases, the J end lost 10 bases, and 13 bases lay between the germline ends. This CDR3 is CSVIGSGEQFF. DNA for the CDR3: TGCAGCGTCATTGGGAGCGGGGAGCAGTTCTTC.

The chain recombines TRBV7-3 with TRBJ2-7; 8 nucleotides agree with TRBD2. Germline V gene lookup returns CDR1 SGHTA and CDR2 FQGTGA. The CDR3 length is 14 residues. Trimming took 5 bases from V and 0 from J; bases not matched to a gene: 3. CDR3 sequence reads: CASSPRGGSYEQYF. CDR3 nucleotides: TGTGCCAGCAGCCCCCGGGGGGGCTCCTACGAGCAGTACTTC.

The chain carries TRBV19 and TRBJ2-2; 8 bases line up with TRBD1. The CDR3 spans 16 residues. V was pared by 5 bases and J by 0 bases, with 5 bases of the junction left unmatched. Germline CDR1 LNHDA, CDR2 SQIVND (reference sequence). The CDR3 loop reads CASSSQGGTNTGELFF. The CDR3 nucleotides read TGTGCCAGTAGTTCACAGGGGGGAACGAACACCGGGGAGCTGTTTTTT.

J is TRBJ1-2 and V is TRBV5-1, with 7 bases fitting TRBD1. Trimming at V came to 0 bases and at J to 8 bases, leaving 4 bases not matched to a gene. Per the germline V gene, CDR1 is SGHRS and CDR2 is YFSETQ. The CDR3 is 13 residues long. CDR3 in DNA: TGCGCCAGCAGCTTGGGGACAGGAGAGGGCTACACCTTC. Protein sequence: CASSLGTGEGYTF.

The V and J genes are TRBV29-1 and TRBJ2-1; 11 positions agree with TRBD2. Losses at the gene ends were 4 bases for V and 3 bases for J; bases not matched to a gene: 5. The CDR3 length is 15 residues. Germline-derived CDR1 and CDR2 are SQVTM and ANQGSEA. CDR3 coding DNA: TGCAGCGTTGTTAGCGGGAGGGGAATCTACAATGAGCAGTTCTTC. This sequence encodes CSVVSGRGIYNEQFF.

V is TRBV19 and J is TRBJ1-1, with D perhaps TRBD1 (5 bases). Germline CDR1 is LNHDA and CDR2 is SQIVND (reference sequence). The CDR3 extends over 13 amino acids. The V gene lost 1 base and the J gene lost 5 bases, with 8 bases spanning the gap. CDR3 sequence: CASSIGGVTEAFF. CDR3 DNA sequence: TGTGCCAGTAGTATAGGGGGGGTTACTGAAGCTTTCTTT.

This clone has just one count. The chain combines TRBV18 with TRBJ1-1, with TRBD1 as a possible D gene (6 bases). CDR3 length: 15 residues. Looked up from germline, CDR1 is KGHSH and CDR2 is LQKENI. Deletions cut 3 bases from V and 0 bases from J, with 11 bases between. This chain's CDR3 is CASSPVQGVNTEAFF. The DNA for the CDR3 is TGTGCCAGCTCACCGGTACAGGGCGTGAACACTGAAGCTTTCTTT.

The rearrangement joins TRBV29-1 to TRBJ2-6; D is undetermined. Germline V gives CDR1 SQVTM, CDR2 ANQGSEA. V shed 0 bases and J shed 0 bases, with 9 bases lying between them. The CDR3 is 16 residues long. The CDR3 region has the DNA TGCAGCGTTGAAGACCCCCTGGCCTCTGGGGCCAACGTCCTGACTTTC. It codes for CSVEDPLASGANVLTF.